These T cell receptor beta chains were read from a single sample in a study of CD8 T cells in ankylosing spondylitis. TCRdb passed the 5' RACE reads through MiXCR, listing each CDR3 protein once. Of 25,000 to 35,000 distinct CDR3 sequences in the sample, 30% were seen once. The specimen was synovial fluid, either unsorted or a sorted T cell fraction (not recorded which). The source of these receptors is a male donor with ankylosing spondylitis. Both conserved end residues are trimmed from each CDR3. Each record gives: V gene, J gene, CDR3 protein.

v_gene: TRBV6-4; j_gene: TRBJ2-1; CDR3aa: ASSDSIDYSYNEQF
v_gene: TRBV23-1; j_gene: TRBJ1-6; CDR3aa: ASSQSLEVGSPLH
v_gene: TRBV15; j_gene: TRBJ2-1; CDR3aa: ATTGLAVYNEQF
v_gene: TRBV2; j_gene: TRBJ2-7; CDR3aa: ASSEGQAGYEQY
v_gene: TRBV11-2; j_gene: TRBJ1-4; CDR3aa: ASSLGAATNEKLF
v_gene: TRBV7-6; j_gene: TRBJ2-1; CDR3aa: ASAAAFSVSYNEQF
v_gene: TRBV4-2; j_gene: TRBJ1-2; CDR3aa: ASSQEAVGGGYT
v_gene: TRBV15; j_gene: TRBJ1-4; CDR3aa: ATSRDRGTGNEKLF
v_gene: TRBV29-1; j_gene: TRBJ2-7; CDR3aa: SVAPSPGDLSYEQY
v_gene: TRBV14; j_gene: TRBJ1-1; CDR3aa: ASSQLPGAEAF
v_gene: TRBV12-3/TRBV12-4; j_gene: TRBJ1-2; CDR3aa: ASLGGTGNDYGYT
v_gene: TRBV7-9; j_gene: TRBJ2-3; CDR3aa: ASNVQGPPTDTQY
v_gene: TRBV20-1; j_gene: TRBJ2-5; CDR3aa: SARDEGPRWLGAPGETQY
v_gene: TRBV27; j_gene: TRBJ1-2; CDR3aa: ASSLQGSYGYT
v_gene: TRBV14; j_gene: TRBJ1-1; CDR3aa: ASSQYRPTEAF
v_gene: TRBV27; j_gene: TRBJ2-7; CDR3aa: ASSLSGGTGGEQY
v_gene: TRBV15; j_gene: TRBJ2-5; CDR3aa: ATSRGAGDQETQY
v_gene: TRBV20-1; j_gene: TRBJ2-1; CDR3aa: SASDGSDYNEQF
v_gene: TRBV5-4; j_gene: TRBJ1-2; CDR3aa: ASSSDREGGYT
v_gene: TRBV7-8; j_gene: TRBJ2-1; CDR3aa: ASSLVGRLPYNEQL
v_gene: TRBV24-1; j_gene: TRBJ2-1; CDR3aa: ATSDGQYNEQF
v_gene: TRBV5-5; j_gene: TRBJ2-1; CDR3aa: ASSFINDNEQF
v_gene: TRBV9; j_gene: TRBJ2-1; CDR3aa: ASSPRDLGGQF
v_gene: TRBV21-1; j_gene: TRBJ2-7; CDR3aa: ASSTQDAYEQY
v_gene: TRBV29-1; j_gene: TRBJ2-3; CDR3aa: SAQSYGGVGPDTQY
v_gene: TRBV7-8; j_gene: TRBJ1-4; CDR3aa: ASSLALGALEKLF
v_gene: TRBV10-3; j_gene: TRBJ1-6; CDR3aa: AIREATDNSPLH
v_gene: TRBV24-1; j_gene: TRBJ2-1; CDR3aa: ATSDWKAGGHNEQF
v_gene: TRBV12-3/TRBV12-4; j_gene: TRBJ1-5; CDR3aa: ASSSDTYSNSNQPQH
v_gene: TRBV20-1; j_gene: TRBJ2-1; CDR3aa: SAREPKLASNEQF